This is a list of T cell receptor beta chains from one sample in a study of blood T cell repertoires in COVID-19. Produced via immunoSEQ multiplex PCR; TCRdb's table is partial and in-frame only. This table has hundreds of thousands of clones, over 75% appearing once. The sequencing sample was made of peripheral blood. Receptor source: a man aged 50 to 60 with acute or convalescent COVID-19. CDR3s include the opening cysteine and the closing phenylalanine or tryptophan. D genes are given only for firm matches. The listing skips clone size in some rows; elsewhere it reads once, few, many or a size class.

j_call | d_call | clone_size | v_call | cdr3_length | cdr3_nt | cdr3_aa
TRBJ1-6 | NA | once | TRBV21-1 | 14 | TGTGCCAGCAGCAAATCCGTCTATAATTCACCCCTCCACTTT | CASSKSVYNSPLHF
TRBJ1-6 | NA | few | TRBV7-2 | 12 | TGTGCCAGCAGCTTAGGTCTATCGACCCTCCACTTT | CASSLGLSTLHF
TRBJ1-5 | NA | NA | TRBV14 | 16 | TGTGCCAGCAGCCAAGAGCGATGCAGGGGTTACCAGCCCCAGCATTTT | CASSQERCRGYQPQHF
TRBJ2-1 | NA | NA | TRBV9 | 15 | TGTGCCAGCAGCGTAGGCGGGAATGGCGTCAATGAGCAGTTCTTC | CASSVGGNGVNEQFF
TRBJ2-2 | NA | few | TRBV19 | 15 | TGTGCCAGTAGTATTTCTAGTAGTGGGACCGGGGAGCTGTTTTTT | CASSISSSGTGELFF
TRBJ1-2 | NA | NA | TRBV20-1 | 13 | TGCAGTGCTAGTCGCGCCGAGGACTATGGCTACACCTTC | CSASRAEDYGYTF
TRBJ2-7 | TRBD1 | NA | TRBV11-2 | 16 | TGTGCCAGCAGCTTAAGGTTCCGGGACAGGGCTAACGAGCAGTACTTC | CASSLRFRDRANEQYF
TRBJ1-2 | NA | NA | TRBV12-2 | 16 | TGTGCAAGTCGCCCGGACAGGGAAGGGTATTACTATGGCTACACCTTC | CASRPDREGYYYGYTF
TRBJ1-1 | TRBD1 | NA | TRBV19 | 16 | TGTGCCACTCAGGGAGGACAGGGGGCTTCGGGCACTGAAGCTTTCTTT | CATQGGQGASGTEAFF
TRBJ2-7 | NA | NA | TRBV5-1 | 16 | TGCGCCAGCAGCTTGCCTATGCCTCAGGGTACCTACGAGCAGTACTTC | CASSLPMPQGTYEQYF
TRBJ2-2 | TRBD2 | once | TRBV3-1/TRBV3-2 | 17 | TGTGCCAGCAGCCAGGCAGGACTAGCGGGTAACACCGGGGAGCTGTTTTTT | CASSQAGLAGNTGELFF
TRBJ1-1 | NA | NA | TRBV3-1/TRBV3-2 | 13 | TGTGCCAGCAGCCAAGCAGGGCTTTCTGAAGCTTTCTTT | CASSQAGLSEAFF
TRBJ2-3 | NA | NA | TRBV6-5 | 14 | TGTGCCAGCAGTTACGGGGGCCGCACAGATACGCAGTATTTT | CASSYGGRTDTQYF
TRBJ1-3 | NA | NA | TRBV7-2 | 16 | TGTGCCAGCAGCTTTGGGGGCCCTATCTCTGGAAACACCATATATTTT | CASSFGGPISGNTIYF
TRBJ2-5 | TRBD1 | NA | TRBV9 | 14 | TGTGCCAGCAGCGTAGTAGGGGGCGGGGAGACCCAGTACTTC | CASSVVGGGETQYF
TRBJ2-5 | TRBD2 | NA | TRBV5-5 | 15 | TGTGCCAGCAGCTGGGGACTAGCGGGGCAAGAGACCCAGTACTTC | CASSWGLAGQETQYF
TRBJ1-5 | NA | NA | TRBV5-1 | 17 | TGCGCCAGCAGCTTGGATACCAGGGTAAGGAGCAATCAGCCCCAGCATTTT | CASSLDTRVRSNQPQHF
TRBJ1-1 | NA | NA | TRBV11-3 | 13 | TGTGCCAGCAGCTTGACAGGGAACACTGAAGCTTTCTTT | CASSLTGNTEAFF
TRBJ1-1 | NA | NA | TRBV12-5 | 13 | TGTGCTAGTGGCAGGGCACAGAACACTGAAGCTTTCTTT | CASGRAQNTEAFF
TRBJ1-2 | NA | NA | TRBV7-9 | 12 | TGTGCCAGCAGCTTAGAGGGGTATGGCTACACCTTC | CASSLEGYGYTF
TRBJ2-3 | NA | NA | TRBV5-6 | 17 | TGTGCCAGCAGCCCGGGCCACGCGGGGGCCCACACAGATACGCAGTATTTT | CASSPGHAGAHTDTQYF
TRBJ2-1 | TRBD2 | few | TRBV5-5 | 15 | TGTGCCAGCAGCCCCGAGCGGGGGGGCCTGGTTGAGCAGTTCTTC | CASSPERGGLVEQFF
TRBJ2-1 | TRBD2 | NA | TRBV9 | 14 | TGTGCCAGCAGCACTGGACTAGCTCACAATGAGCAGTTCTTC | CASSTGLAHNEQFF
TRBJ1-2 | NA | NA | TRBV7-2 | 14 | TGTGCCAGCAGCTCCCAGGCGGGAGCCTATGGCTACACCTTC | CASSSQAGAYGYTF
TRBJ2-2 | NA | NA | TRBV6-5 | 14 | TGTGCCAGCAGAGGCGCGGCTAACACCGGGGAGCTGTTTTTT | CASRGAANTGELFF
TRBJ2-7 | NA | NA | TRBV18 | 15 | TGTGCCAGCTCACCTAGTCTCCAAGGGGCCTACGAGCAGTACTTC | CASSPSLQGAYEQYF
TRBJ1-4 | TRBD1 | NA | TRBV5-5 | 16 | TGTGCCAGCAGCTTGGGACAGGGTACTATCGGAGAAAAACTGTTTTTT | CASSLGQGTIGEKLFF
TRBJ1-2 | NA | once | TRBV11-2 | 14 | TGTGCCAGCAGCTTAGAGCGGGGCCTCTATGGCTACACCTTC | CASSLERGLYGYTF
TRBJ2-7 | TRBD1 | NA | TRBV5-4 | 13 | TGTGCCAGCAGCTTGGAGACAGGGCTCGAGCAGTACTTC | CASSLETGLEQYF
TRBJ1-3 | TRBD1 | NA | TRBV5-1 | 14 | TGCGCCAGCAGCTTGACAGGGGGCGGAAACACCATATATTTT | CASSLTGGGNTIYF
TRBJ1-2 | NA | NA | TRBV7-2 | 14 | TGTGCCAGCAGCTTATTACAAGGGGTGGAGGGCTACACCTTC | CASSLLQGVEGYTF
TRBJ1-6 | NA | once | TRBV9 | 18 | TGTGCCAGCAGCCTACAGCCCCCCGGCAGGGGAAAAGGGTCACCCCTCCACTTT | CASSLQPPGRGKGSPLHF
TRBJ2-3 | TRBD1 | NA | TRBV19 | 15 | TGTGCCAGTAGTATATCAGGGGGTCCCACAGATACGCAGTATTTT | CASSISGGPTDTQYF
TRBJ1-2 | NA | NA | TRBV2 | 15 | TGTGCCAGCAGTGAACGGCACCTAGCTAACTATGGCTACACCTTC | CASSERHLANYGYTF
TRBJ2-2 | NA | few | TRBV9 | 13 | TGTGCCGGATCGGACAGACCCACCGGGGAGCTGTTTTTT | CAGSDRPTGELFF
TRBJ1-1 | TRBD1 | few | TRBV7-9 | 16 | TGTGCCAGCAGCCTTTGGGACAGCCTACAGAACACTGAAGCTTTCTTT | CASSLWDSLQNTEAFF
TRBJ1-2 | NA | NA | TRBV19 | 12 | TGTGCCAGTAGTATAGACAGGGTTGGCTACACCTTC | CASSIDRVGYTF
TRBJ1-1 | NA | NA | TRBV7-9 | 15 | TGTGCCAGCAGCTTAGCGAGGTTTTCGAGCCTTGAAGCTTTCTTT | CASSLARFSSLEAFF
TRBJ1-1 | NA | few | TRBV4-1 | 13 | TGCGCCAGCAGCCCCCCCGGGTTTCCACTAGCTTTCTTT | CASSPPGFPLAFF
TRBJ1-1 | NA | NA | TRBV12-3/TRBV12-4 | 13 | TGTGCCAGCAGTTTACGGGGGAGCACTGAAGCTTTCTTT | CASSLRGSTEAFF
TRBJ1-2 | TRBD1 | NA | TRBV4-2 | 18 | TGTGCCAGCAGCCACGATCCGGGACAGGGTGTTTCCTCGTATGGCTACACCTTC | CASSHDPGQGVSSYGYTF
TRBJ1-1 | NA | few | TRBV5-5 | 13 | TGTGCCAGCAGCTCCGGCGGGGGAACTGAAGCTTTCTTT | CASSSGGGTEAFF
TRBJ2-5 | NA | once | TRBV7-8 | 11 | TGTGCCAGCAGCTTAGTCGGGACCCAGTACTTC | CASSLVGTQYF
TRBJ2-7 | TRBD2 | once | TRBV5-1 | 15 | TGCGCCAGCAGCTCTGGAGGGACTAGCCAAAACGAGCAGTACTTC | CASSSGGTSQNEQYF
TRBJ1-1 | NA | NA | TRBV27 | 14 | TGTGCCAGCAGTGCAACATATCAGAGGGGGGAAGCTTTCTTT | CASSATYQRGEAFF
TRBJ2-7 | TRBD1 | NA | TRBV19 | 15 | TGTGCCAGTAGTATAGCCAGGGGGCTTTCCTACGAGCAGTACTTC | CASSIARGLSYEQYF
TRBJ1-1 | TRBD1 | once | TRBV30 | 15 | TGTGCCTGGAGTGTACAGGGGGGAAGGTACACTGAAGCTTTCTTT | CAWSVQGGRYTEAFF
TRBJ2-5 | NA | NA | TRBV11-2 | 15 | TGTGCCAGCAGCTTAGTGAGGGAACGGGGGGAGACCCAGTACTTC | CASSLVRERGETQYF
TRBJ2-7 | TRBD1 | NA | TRBV5-4 | 15 | TGTGCCAGCAGCTTGGATTTAGGGGACAGCTACGAGCAGTACTTC | CASSLDLGDSYEQYF
TRBJ2-2 | TRBD1 | NA | TRBV11-3 | 12 | TGTGCCAGCAGCTCGACAGGGCGAAGGCTGTTTTTT | CASSSTGRRLFF
TRBJ1-2 | TRBD1 | few | TRBV18 | 13 | TGTGCCAGCTCAGAGGGGACAGTCTATGGCTACACCTTC | CASSEGTVYGYTF
TRBJ2-1 | NA | NA | TRBV5-4 | 14 | TGTGCCAGCACCATTGTGGACAGAGGCAATGAGCAGTTCTTC | CASTIVDRGNEQFF
TRBJ2-5 | NA | once | TRBV6-6 | 16 | TGTGCCAGCAGTTACCCTGAACGGGACAACCAAGAGACCCAGTACTTC | CASSYPERDNQETQYF
TRBJ1-2 | TRBD1 | NA | TRBV7-9 | 15 | TGTGCCAGCAGCAATCTCAGGGGGCTGGACTATGGCTACACCTTC | CASSNLRGLDYGYTF
TRBJ1-6 | NA | NA | TRBV19 | 14 | TGTGCCAGTAGTATCTGGGCAGAAAATTCACCCCTCCACTTT | CASSIWAENSPLHF